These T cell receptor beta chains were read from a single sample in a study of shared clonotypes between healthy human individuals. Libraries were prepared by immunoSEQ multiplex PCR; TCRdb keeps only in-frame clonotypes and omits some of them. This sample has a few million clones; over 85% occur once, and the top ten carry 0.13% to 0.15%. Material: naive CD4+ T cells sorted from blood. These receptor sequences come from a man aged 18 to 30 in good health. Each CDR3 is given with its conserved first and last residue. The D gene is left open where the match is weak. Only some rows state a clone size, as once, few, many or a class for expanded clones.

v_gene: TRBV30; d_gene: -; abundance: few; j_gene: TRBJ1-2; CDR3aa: CAWSVVWGSGYTF; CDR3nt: TGTGCCTGGAGTGTTGTGTGGGGCTCTGGCTACACCTTC
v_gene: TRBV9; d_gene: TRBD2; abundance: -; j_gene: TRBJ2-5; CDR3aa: CASSPGEGSETQYF; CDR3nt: TGTGCCAGCAGCCCCGGGGAGGGTTCCGAGACCCAGTACTTC
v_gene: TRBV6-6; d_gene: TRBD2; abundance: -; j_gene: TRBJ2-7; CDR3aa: CASRWRAGSPYEQYF; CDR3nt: TGTGCCAGCAGGTGGCGAGCGGGGTCTCCCTACGAGCAGTACTTC
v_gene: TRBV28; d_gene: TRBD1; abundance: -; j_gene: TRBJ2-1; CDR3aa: CASSLRGQGYNEQFF; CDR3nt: TGTGCCAGCAGTTTGCGGGGACAGGGTTACAATGAGCAGTTCTTC
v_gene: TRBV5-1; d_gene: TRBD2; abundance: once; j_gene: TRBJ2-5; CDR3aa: CASSLVRGGQETQYF; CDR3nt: TGCGCCAGCAGCTTGGTTCGGGGGGGCCAAGAGACCCAGTACTTC
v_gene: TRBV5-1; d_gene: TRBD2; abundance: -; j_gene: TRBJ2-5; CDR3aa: CASSLEGAGVRETQYF; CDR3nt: TGCGCCAGCAGCTTGGAAGGTGCGGGAGTCAGGGAGACCCAGTACTTC
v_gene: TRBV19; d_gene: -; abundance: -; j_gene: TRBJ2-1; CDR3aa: CASKEFSSSYNEQFF; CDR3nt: TGTGCCAGTAAGGAGTTTTCGAGCTCCTACAATGAGCAGTTCTTC
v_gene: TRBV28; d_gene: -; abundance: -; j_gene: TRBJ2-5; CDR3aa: CASSSLKTPGTLQETQYF; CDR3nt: TGTGCCAGCAGCTCACTTAAAACTCCCGGGACTCTCCAAGAGACCCAGTACTTC
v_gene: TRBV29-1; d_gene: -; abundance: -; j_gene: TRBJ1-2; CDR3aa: CSVGSGGRGYGYTF; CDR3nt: TGCAGCGTGGGATCGGGTGGACGGGGTTATGGCTACACCTTC
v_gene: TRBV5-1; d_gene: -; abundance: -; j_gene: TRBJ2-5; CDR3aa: CASSLPGSQETQYF; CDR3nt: TGCGCCAGCAGCTTACCGGGGTCCCAAGAGACCCAGTACTTC
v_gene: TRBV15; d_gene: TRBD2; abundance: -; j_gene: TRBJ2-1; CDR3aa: CATSTGALAGRNEQFF; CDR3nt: TGTGCCACCAGCACAGGTGCGCTAGCGGGGAGAAATGAGCAGTTCTTC
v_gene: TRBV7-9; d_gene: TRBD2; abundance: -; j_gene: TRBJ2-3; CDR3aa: CASSLGETSGITDTQYF; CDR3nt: TGTGCCAGCAGCTTAGGGGAGACTAGCGGCATCACAGATACGCAGTATTTT
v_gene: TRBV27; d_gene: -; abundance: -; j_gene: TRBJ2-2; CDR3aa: CASSRGTLITTNTGELFF; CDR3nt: TGTGCCAGCAGTCGTGGAACGCTTATTACTACCAACACCGGGGAGCTGTTTTTT
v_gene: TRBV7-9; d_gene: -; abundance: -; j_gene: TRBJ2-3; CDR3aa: CASGGTDTQYF; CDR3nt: TGTGCCAGCGGTGGTACAGATACGCAGTATTTT
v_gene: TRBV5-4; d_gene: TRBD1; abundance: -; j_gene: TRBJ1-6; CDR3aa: CASSSGQGANSPLHF; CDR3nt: TGTGCCAGCAGCAGCGGACAGGGGGCCAATTCACCCCTCCACTTT
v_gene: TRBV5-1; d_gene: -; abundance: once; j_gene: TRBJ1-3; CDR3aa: CASSLRAGSSGNTIYF; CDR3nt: TGCGCCAGCAGCTTGAGGGCAGGCAGCTCTGGAAACACCATATATTTT
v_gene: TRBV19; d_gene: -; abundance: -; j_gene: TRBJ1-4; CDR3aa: CASKGVGHEKLFF; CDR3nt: TGTGCCAGTAAGGGAGTAGGTCATGAAAAACTGTTTTTT
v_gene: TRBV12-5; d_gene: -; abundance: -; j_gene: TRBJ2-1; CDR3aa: CASGFGGGASSYNEQFF; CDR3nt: TGTGCTAGTGGTTTTGGTGGGGGGGCCTCTAGCTACAATGAGCAGTTCTTC
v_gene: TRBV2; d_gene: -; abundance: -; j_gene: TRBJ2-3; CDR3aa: CASSDSPTQTQYF; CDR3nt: TGTGCCAGCAGTGATAGCCCCACCCAGACGCAGTATTTT
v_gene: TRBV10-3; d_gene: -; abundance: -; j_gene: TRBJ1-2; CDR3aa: CAIRLTQGNYGYTF; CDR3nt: TGTGCCATCAGATTAACCCAGGGAAACTATGGCTACACCTTC
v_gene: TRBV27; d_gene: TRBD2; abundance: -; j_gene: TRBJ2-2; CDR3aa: CASSRRSGANTGELFF; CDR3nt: TGTGCCAGCAGCCGGCGTAGCGGGGCGAACACCGGGGAGCTGTTTTTT
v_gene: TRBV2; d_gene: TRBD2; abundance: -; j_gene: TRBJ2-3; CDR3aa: CATGTSGTGTQYF; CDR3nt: TGTGCCACCGGGACTAGCGGGACGGGTACGCAGTATTTT
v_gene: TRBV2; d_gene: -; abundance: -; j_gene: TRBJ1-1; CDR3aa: CASSVSLENTEAFF; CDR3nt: TGTGCCAGCAGCGTCTCCTTGGAGAACACTGAAGCTTTCTTT
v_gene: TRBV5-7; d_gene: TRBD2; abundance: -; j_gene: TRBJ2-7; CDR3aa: CASSLDSAGLRGDEQYF; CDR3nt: TGTGCCAGCAGCTTGGATTCAGCGGGACTCCGAGGCGACGAGCAGTACTTC
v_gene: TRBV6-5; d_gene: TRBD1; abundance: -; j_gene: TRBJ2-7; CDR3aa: CASRADRGTYEQYF; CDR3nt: TGTGCCAGCAGGGCGGACAGGGGAACCTACGAGCAGTACTTC
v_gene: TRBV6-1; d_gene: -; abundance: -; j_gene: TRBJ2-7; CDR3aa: CASTRTGSPEQYF; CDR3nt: TGTGCCAGCACCCGGACTGGATCCCCCGAGCAGTACTTC
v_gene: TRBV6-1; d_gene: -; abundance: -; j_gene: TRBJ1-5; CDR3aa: CASVSMGNQPQHF; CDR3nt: TGTGCCAGCGTTAGTATGGGCAATCAGCCCCAGCATTTT
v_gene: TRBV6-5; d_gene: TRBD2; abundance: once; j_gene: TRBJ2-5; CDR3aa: CASSRTSAMGDQYF; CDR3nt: TGTGCCAGCAGTCGGACTAGCGCCATGGGAGACCAGTACTTC
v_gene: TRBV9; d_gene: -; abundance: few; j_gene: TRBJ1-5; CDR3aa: CASSVDPNQPQHF; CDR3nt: TGTGCCAGCAGCGTAGACCCAAATCAGCCCCAGCATTTT
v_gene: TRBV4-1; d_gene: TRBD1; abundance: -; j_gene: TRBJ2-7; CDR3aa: CASSQVLSGQGAYEQYF; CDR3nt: TGCGCCAGCAGCCAAGTCCTCTCGGGACAGGGGGCTTACGAGCAGTACTTC
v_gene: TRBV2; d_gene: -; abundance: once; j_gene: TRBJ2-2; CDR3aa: CASREGELFF; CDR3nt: TGTGCCAGCAGGGAGGGGGAGCTGTTTTTT
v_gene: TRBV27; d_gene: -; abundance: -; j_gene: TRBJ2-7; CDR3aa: CASSLRGRGDEQYF; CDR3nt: TGTGCCAGCAGTTTAAGGGGAAGGGGGGACGAGCAGTACTTC
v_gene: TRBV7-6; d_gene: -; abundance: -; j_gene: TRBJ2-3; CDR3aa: CASSSTQGPTDTQYF; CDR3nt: TGTGCCAGCAGCTCCACGCAGGGTCCCACAGATACGCAGTATTTT
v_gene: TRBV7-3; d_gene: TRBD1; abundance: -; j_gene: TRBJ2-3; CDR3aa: CASSPNLDRAFTDTQYF; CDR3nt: TGTGCCAGCAGCCCTAACCTTGACAGGGCCTTCACAGATACGCAGTATTTT
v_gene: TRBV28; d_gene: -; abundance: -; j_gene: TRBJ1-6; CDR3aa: CASSAGTTGLHF; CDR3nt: TGTGCCAGCAGTGCCGGGACCACGGGCCTCCACTTT
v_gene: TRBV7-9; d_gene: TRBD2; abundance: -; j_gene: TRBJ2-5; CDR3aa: CASSPPGLGSLMDQYF; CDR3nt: TGTGCCAGCAGCCCCCCGGGACTAGGATCCCTTATGGACCAGTACTTC
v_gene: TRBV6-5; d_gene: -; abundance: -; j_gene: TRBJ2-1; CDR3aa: CASSSRGSSVYNEQFF; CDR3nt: TGTGCCAGCAGTTCAAGAGGGTCTAGCGTTTACAATGAGCAGTTCTTC
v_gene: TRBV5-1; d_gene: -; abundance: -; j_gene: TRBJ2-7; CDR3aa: CASSLAGATYEQYF; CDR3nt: TGCGCCAGCAGCTTGGCAGGGGCCACCTACGAGCAGTACTTC
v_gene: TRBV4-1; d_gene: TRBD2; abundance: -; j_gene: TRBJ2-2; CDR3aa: CASSRFSGRDDGELFF; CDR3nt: TGCGCCAGCAGCCGGTTTAGCGGGAGGGACGACGGGGAGCTGTTTTTT
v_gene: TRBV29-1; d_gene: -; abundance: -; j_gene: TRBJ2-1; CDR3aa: CSVEDLPQQFF; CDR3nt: TGCAGCGTTGAAGATCTCCCCCAGCAGTTCTTC
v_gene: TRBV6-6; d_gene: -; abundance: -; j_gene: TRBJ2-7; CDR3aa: CASSRRGDTYEQYF; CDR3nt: TGTGCCAGCAGCCGACGGGGAGATACCTACGAGCAGTACTTC
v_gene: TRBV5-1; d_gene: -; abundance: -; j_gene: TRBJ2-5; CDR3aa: CAITPGRQDRYQETQYF; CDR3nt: TGCGCCATCACACCCGGGCGGCAGGATCGGTACCAAGAGACCCAGTACTTC
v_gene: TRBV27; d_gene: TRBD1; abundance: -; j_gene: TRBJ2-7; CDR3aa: CASSQLDRGKSYEQYF; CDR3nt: TGTGCCAGCAGTCAACTCGACAGGGGAAAGAGCTACGAGCAGTACTTC